A selection of T cell receptor beta chains follows, all from one sample in a study of T cell repertoires in cytomegalovirus infection. No antigen has been assigned to these receptors. TCRdb re-analysed the reads in MiXCR, keeping a single row per CDR3 protein. The table records about 890,000 distinct CDR3 sequences, about a third of them present only once. The source was cultured CD8+ T cells from PBMCs, collected from culture after CMV antigen stimulation. The source is a human donor in good health (CMV status not recorded). Some clones in this sample may be carry-over from other donors' samples. The CDR3 runs from the conserved cysteine through the conserved F or W. Fields, in order: CDR3 DNA, CDR3 protein, J gene, V gene, clone size, CDR3 length, D gene. D genes are given only for firm matches. The size entry is marked missing in some rows and otherwise reads once, few, many or a size class.

cdr3_nt: TGTGCCAGCAGTACCCAGGGGGCACGGTTAGGTGGGGCCAACGTCCTGACTTTC
cdr3_aa: CASSTQGARLGGANVLTF
j_call: TRBJ2-6
v_call: TRBV27
clone_size: .
cdr3_length: 18
d_call: TRBD1

cdr3_nt: TGTGCCAGCAGTTTGAGAGAGAGCGGCAATCAGCCCCAGCATTTT
cdr3_aa: CASSLRESGNQPQHF
j_call: TRBJ1-5
v_call: TRBV12-3/TRBV12-4
clone_size: few
cdr3_length: 15
d_call: .

cdr3_nt: TGTGCCAGCAGCTACTCGGGCCCGGATGAAAAACTGTTTTTT
cdr3_aa: CASSYSGPDEKLFF
j_call: TRBJ1-4
v_call: TRBV7-9
clone_size: few
cdr3_length: 14
d_call: .

cdr3_nt: TGTGCTAGTGGTTTGGTAGCGGGGAAGAACACCGGGGAGCTGTTTTTT
cdr3_aa: CASGLVAGKNTGELFF
j_call: TRBJ2-2
v_call: TRBV12-5
clone_size: .
cdr3_length: 16
d_call: TRBD2

cdr3_nt: TGTGCCATCAGAGGGACAGGGAATCAGCCCCAGCATTTT
cdr3_aa: CAIRGTGNQPQHF
j_call: TRBJ1-5
v_call: TRBV10-3
clone_size: few
cdr3_length: 13
d_call: TRBD1

cdr3_nt: TGCGCCAGCAGTGACCCATGGACAGTGAACACTGAAGCTTTCTTT
cdr3_aa: CASSDPWTVNTEAFF
j_call: TRBJ1-1
v_call: TRBV10-2
clone_size: .
cdr3_length: 15
d_call: .

cdr3_nt: TGTGCCAGCAGCTTGTGGGCAGGGAATGAGCAGTTCTTC
cdr3_aa: CASSLWAGNEQFF
j_call: TRBJ2-1
v_call: TRBV5-4
clone_size: .
cdr3_length: 13
d_call: .

cdr3_nt: TGTGCCAGCTTGGTTTGGACAGGGGATGGAGAGACCCAGTACTTC
cdr3_aa: CASLVWTGDGETQYF
j_call: TRBJ2-5
v_call: TRBV6-5
clone_size: .
cdr3_length: 15
d_call: TRBD1

cdr3_nt: TGCAGTGCTAGAGAGGGGTGGGGGGGGCGGCGGGAGGCCCTCCACTTT
cdr3_aa: CSAREGWGGRREALHF
j_call: TRBJ1-6
v_call: TRBV20-1
clone_size: .
cdr3_length: 16
d_call: .

cdr3_nt: TGTGCCAGCAGCCAAGGGAAGAGCACAGATACGCAGTATTTT
cdr3_aa: CASSQGKSTDTQYF
j_call: TRBJ2-3
v_call: TRBV4-2
clone_size: many
cdr3_length: 14
d_call: .

cdr3_nt: TGTGCCATCTACACGTTGGGACAGGGACCGAACACCGGGGAGCTGTTTTTT
cdr3_aa: CAIYTLGQGPNTGELFF
j_call: TRBJ2-2
v_call: TRBV10-3
clone_size: .
cdr3_length: 17
d_call: TRBD1

cdr3_nt: TGCAGTGCTAGAGTCGCGGGGGGCCTCCAAGAGACCCAGTACTTC
cdr3_aa: CSARVAGGLQETQYF
j_call: TRBJ2-5
v_call: TRBV20-1
clone_size: .
cdr3_length: 15
d_call: TRBD2

cdr3_nt: TGCGCCAGCAGCGTAACGGCCGGGCAGCCCCAGCATTTT
cdr3_aa: CASSVTAGQPQHF
j_call: TRBJ1-5
v_call: TRBV4-3
clone_size: .
cdr3_length: 13
d_call: .

cdr3_nt: TGTGCCAGCAGACTTACAGGGTCCTCCTACAATGAGCAGTTCTTC
cdr3_aa: CASRLTGSSYNEQFF
j_call: TRBJ2-1
v_call: TRBV12-3/TRBV12-4
clone_size: few
cdr3_length: 15
d_call: .

cdr3_nt: TGCAGTGCCGAGACGGGTAATAGCAATCAGCCCCAGCATTTT
cdr3_aa: CSAETGNSNQPQHF
j_call: TRBJ1-5
v_call: TRBV20-1
clone_size: .
cdr3_length: 14
d_call: .

cdr3_nt: TGTGCCAGTAGTATAACTAGCGGGGGCCCGTACAATGAGCAGTTCTTC
cdr3_aa: CASSITSGGPYNEQFF
j_call: TRBJ2-1
v_call: TRBV19
clone_size: many
cdr3_length: 16
d_call: TRBD2

cdr3_nt: TGCGCCAGCAGCCAATTTGGGGCCCGGGTGGCCGGGGAGCTGTTTTTT
cdr3_aa: CASSQFGARVAGELFF
j_call: TRBJ2-2
v_call: TRBV4-1
clone_size: few
cdr3_length: 16
d_call: .

cdr3_nt: TGTGCCAGCAGTGAGCCTGGGCCCGGGGAGCTGTTTTTT
cdr3_aa: CASSEPGPGELFF
j_call: TRBJ2-2
v_call: TRBV25-1
clone_size: .
cdr3_length: 13
d_call: .

cdr3_nt: TGCGCCAGCAGCCAAGAGGGGCAAGGCGGGGAGCTGTTTTTT
cdr3_aa: CASSQEGQGGELFF
j_call: TRBJ2-2
v_call: TRBV4-1
clone_size: few
cdr3_length: 14
d_call: .

cdr3_nt: TGTGCCAGTAGTGCGGGTCAGCCCCAGCATTTT
cdr3_aa: CASSAGQPQHF
j_call: TRBJ1-5
v_call: TRBV19
clone_size: few
cdr3_length: 11
d_call: .

cdr3_nt: TGTGCCAGCAGCAATACACACAGGGGGCTGGACAAAAACATTCAGTACTTC
cdr3_aa: CASSNTHRGLDKNIQYF
j_call: TRBJ2-4
v_call: TRBV7-8
clone_size: many
cdr3_length: 17
d_call: TRBD1

cdr3_nt: TGTGCCAGCAGTCGGAGGGGTGGGTGGTCCTACAATGAGCAGTTCTTC
cdr3_aa: CASSRRGGWSYNEQFF
j_call: TRBJ2-1
v_call: TRBV25-1
clone_size: many
cdr3_length: 16
d_call: .

cdr3_nt: TGTGCCAGCAGTCCTAGGACTAGCGGCAACACCGGGGAGCTGTTTTTT
cdr3_aa: CASSPRTSGNTGELFF
j_call: TRBJ2-2
v_call: TRBV27
clone_size: many
cdr3_length: 16
d_call: TRBD2

cdr3_nt: TGTGCCAGCAGTGCAGCCCCGGGCCGCTCCGCTGAAGCTTTCTTT
cdr3_aa: CASSAAPGRSAEAFF
j_call: TRBJ1-1
v_call: TRBV6-1
clone_size: many
cdr3_length: 15
d_call: .

cdr3_nt: TGTGCCAGCAGCCCCGGGGGGGGGGGCCAGGTCACAGATACGCAGTATTTT
cdr3_aa: CASSPGGGGQVTDTQYF
j_call: TRBJ2-3
v_call: TRBV27
clone_size: .
cdr3_length: 17
d_call: TRBD2

cdr3_nt: TGTGCCAGCAGCCCAAACCAGGGATACAATGAGCAGTTCTTC
cdr3_aa: CASSPNQGYNEQFF
j_call: TRBJ2-1
v_call: TRBV7-8
clone_size: few
cdr3_length: 14
d_call: .

cdr3_nt: TGTGCCAGCAGCCAGGGGAACGAAGAGACCCAGTACTTC
cdr3_aa: CASSQGNEETQYF
j_call: TRBJ2-5
v_call: TRBV12-3/TRBV12-4
clone_size: .
cdr3_length: 13
d_call: .

cdr3_nt: TGTGCCAGTAGCCAGGGGACAGAAATTAATCAGCCCCAGCATTTT
cdr3_aa: CASSQGTEINQPQHF
j_call: TRBJ1-5
v_call: TRBV19
clone_size: .
cdr3_length: 15
d_call: TRBD1

cdr3_nt: TGTGCCAGCAGTGAGTGGCCTAGCGGAGGAGACGAATCAGATGAGCAGTTCTTC
cdr3_aa: CASSEWPSGGDESDEQFF
j_call: TRBJ2-1
v_call: TRBV2
clone_size: .
cdr3_length: 18
d_call: TRBD2

cdr3_nt: TGTGCCAGCAGCCACAGGGATCGGACGGCGAGATTCTCTGGAAACACCATATATTTT
cdr3_aa: CASSHRDRTARFSGNTIYF
j_call: TRBJ1-3
v_call: TRBV7-9
clone_size: .
cdr3_length: 19
d_call: .

cdr3_nt: TGTGCCAGCAGTCTCGAGGGGGGGGCCTTGGGTGAGCAGTTCTTC
cdr3_aa: CASSLEGGALGEQFF
j_call: TRBJ2-1
v_call: TRBV6-5
clone_size: few
cdr3_length: 15
d_call: .

cdr3_nt: TGTGCCAGTAGTGGAGGGAAACAGAGGTTAAAGGACTATGGCTACACCTTC
cdr3_aa: CASSGGKQRLKDYGYTF
j_call: TRBJ1-2
v_call: TRBV19
clone_size: few
cdr3_length: 17
d_call: .

cdr3_nt: TGTGCCAGCAGTTTCAGGCAGGGGTACACTGAAGCTTTCTTT
cdr3_aa: CASSFRQGYTEAFF
j_call: TRBJ1-1
v_call: TRBV27
clone_size: many
cdr3_length: 14
d_call: .

cdr3_nt: TGTGCCAGCAGGTCCGGGACAGGGGGTATATTAGAAGAGACCCAGTACTTC
cdr3_aa: CASRSGTGGILEETQYF
j_call: TRBJ2-5
v_call: TRBV7-4
clone_size: .
cdr3_length: 17
d_call: TRBD1

cdr3_nt: TGTGCCAGCAGCTTTACCTCCAGCAAGACTGAAGCTTTCTTT
cdr3_aa: CASSFTSSKTEAFF
j_call: TRBJ1-1
v_call: TRBV7-2
clone_size: many
cdr3_length: 14
d_call: .

cdr3_nt: TGTGCCATCATTGGACCCGTGGGGGAGCAGTACTTC
cdr3_aa: CAIIGPVGEQYF
j_call: TRBJ2-7
v_call: TRBV10-3
clone_size: .
cdr3_length: 12
d_call: .

cdr3_nt: TGTGCCAGCAGGGGGACAGGTAATTCACCCCTCCACTTT
cdr3_aa: CASRGTGNSPLHF
j_call: TRBJ1-6
v_call: TRBV2
clone_size: .
cdr3_length: 13
d_call: TRBD1

cdr3_nt: TGCAGCTCTTGGACAGGGAGGAAAGGCTACACCTTC
cdr3_aa: CSSWTGRKGYTF
j_call: TRBJ1-2
v_call: TRBV29-1
clone_size: many
cdr3_length: 12
d_call: TRBD1

cdr3_nt: TGTGCCAGCAGCCCGCGGACAGGGGAGCAGTTCTTC
cdr3_aa: CASSPRTGEQFF
j_call: TRBJ2-1
v_call: TRBV7-6
clone_size: few
cdr3_length: 12
d_call: TRBD1

cdr3_nt: TGTGCCAGCAGCTTAGGCCCCCCTTCAGGAGGGTCCTATGGCTACACCTTC
cdr3_aa: CASSLGPPSGGSYGYTF
j_call: TRBJ1-2
v_call: TRBV11-2
clone_size: .
cdr3_length: 17
d_call: .

cdr3_nt: TGCAGTGCTCGGGAGCGGTATGCAGAGACCCAGTACTTC
cdr3_aa: CSARERYAETQYF
j_call: TRBJ2-5
v_call: TRBV20-1
clone_size: few
cdr3_length: 13
d_call: .

cdr3_nt: TGTGCTAGCAGCTTAGGGCAGCAACAAGAGACCCAGTACTTC
cdr3_aa: CASSLGQQQETQYF
j_call: TRBJ2-5
v_call: TRBV7-6
clone_size: .
cdr3_length: 14
d_call: .

cdr3_nt: TGTGCCAGCAGCTTCGAGACAGGGAACGCGAACACCGGGGAGCTGTTTTTT
cdr3_aa: CASSFETGNANTGELFF
j_call: TRBJ2-2
v_call: TRBV11-3
clone_size: few
cdr3_length: 17
d_call: TRBD1

cdr3_nt: TGTGCCAGCAGCGACCGTTCTCTGGTAACCTTCACAGATACGCAGTATTTT
cdr3_aa: CASSDRSLVTFTDTQYF
j_call: TRBJ2-3
v_call: TRBV7-9
clone_size: many
cdr3_length: 17
d_call: .

cdr3_nt: TGTGCCAGCAGTGAAGCTGGGGACAGCCCATGGTATGGCTACACCTTC
cdr3_aa: CASSEAGDSPWYGYTF
j_call: TRBJ1-2
v_call: TRBV6-1
clone_size: .
cdr3_length: 16
d_call: TRBD1

cdr3_nt: TGTGCTAGTGGTTTCCAACCGGCGGGACAGGGAGACTACGAGCAGTACTTC
cdr3_aa: CASGFQPAGQGDYEQYF
j_call: TRBJ2-7
v_call: TRBV12-5
clone_size: .
cdr3_length: 17
d_call: TRBD1

cdr3_nt: TGTGCCAGCAGCTTAGTTCCAGGGAGCTCCTATAATTCACCCCTCCACTTT
cdr3_aa: CASSLVPGSSYNSPLHF
j_call: TRBJ1-6
v_call: TRBV7-8
clone_size: many
cdr3_length: 17
d_call: .

cdr3_nt: TGTGCCAGCAGTTATACCCTCCGGGGGCGGGGGACTGAAGCTTTCTTT
cdr3_aa: CASSYTLRGRGTEAFF
j_call: TRBJ1-1
v_call: TRBV6-2/TRBV6-3
clone_size: many
cdr3_length: 16
d_call: .